The rows below give T cell receptor beta chains drawn from one sample of a study of T cell changes during pregnancy in multiple sclerosis. TCRdb's copy holds only in-frame clones and misses some; the assay was immunoSEQ multiplex PCR. This table holds 40,000 to 50,000 clones, about nine tenths found once. This specimen consisted of CD4+ T cells from peripheral blood mononuclear cells, obtained after pregnancy. These receptor sequences come from a female donor in good health, enrolled as a control in a pregnancy study. Both conserved end residues are part of each CDR3.

V | CDR3
TRBV11-2 | CASSLVRNRGEQYF
TRBV11-2 | CASSFRREDETQYF
TRBV4-3 | CASSQGIWGQITGELFF
TRBV15 | CATSAGGIEQYF
TRBV5-8 | CASSLRGALNSPLHF
TRBV7-9 | CASSPLLDPRNYGYTF
TRBV7-9 | CASSPQFEQFF
TRBV28 | CASSPGVSTGELFF
TRBV6-5 | CASSSAGGGEQFF
TRBV13 | CASSPRGSWELFF
TRBV7-6 | CASSGGQAETQYF
TRBV27 | CASSPYGGGMARQPQHF
TRBV5-4 | CASSLPMTSYNEQFF
TRBV28 | CASSFSFKVFQGPNSPLHF
TRBV9 | CASSPRQASNTGELFF
TRBV7-3 | CASSLGLTVGETQYF
TRBV6-5 | CASSQGAYEQYF
TRBV5-6 | CASSLTRGTEKLFF
TRBV5-4 | CASSLDSSAQHF
TRBV27 | CASSSNRGGGYTF
TRBV11-1 | CASSLGGIGTGELFF
TRBV7-8 | CASSLRAYNEQFF
TRBV20-1 | CSASGGTQYF
TRBV18 | CASSLTFSGRSYEQYF
TRBV7-9 | CASSPRGTRSYNEQFF
TRBV7-3 | CASSSGTSGTYEQYF
TRBV7-8 | CASGSVMETQYF
TRBV7-6 | CASSLGDIPGSPLHF
TRBV4-3 | CASSQVENSPLHF
TRBV2 | CASSEGVLSGNTIYF
TRBV27 | CASSLEGRSYNSPLHF
TRBV10-3 | CAISNSRDREETQYF
TRBV7-9 | CASSLNSLGSPLHF
TRBV5-1 | CASSSNDRQLEAFF
TRBV6-5 | CASSYGTRGTGETQYF
TRBV5-1 | CASSNQPGLASYNEQFF
TRBV27 | CASSLYLGSSYNEQFF
TRBV5-6 | CASSQGRETEAFF
TRBV18 | CASSPRKGDYEQYF
TRBV14 | CASRAGTGLRANTGELFF
TRBV4-2 | CASSQDPSGTTYAQETQYF
TRBV5-4 | CASSLVAGGGLDTQYF
TRBV4-2 | CASSQDPGRGRLEQFF
TRBV9 | CASSVTSGSYGDTQYF
TRBV7-9 | CASSFDSQPQHF
TRBV10-2 | CASRGLAGGDTQYF
TRBV6-1 | CASSEGRGTGNEQFF
TRBV28 | CASSFAGGTENTEAFF
TRBV4-1 | CASSQDLNGREQYF
TRBV6-5 | CASSSSYRDTEAFF